The rows below give T cell receptor beta chains drawn from one sample of a study of shared clonotypes between healthy human individuals. Sequencing used immunoSEQ multiplex PCR; TCRdb keeps in-frame clones, though not all of them. The table shows around 2,100,000 clones, with less than 95% occurring only once. Sequencing was performed on naive CD8+ T cells sorted from blood. The receptors originated from a man aged 18 to 35 in good health. Both conserved end residues are part of each CDR3. The D gene is left open where the match is weak. Not every row has a clone size; where given, it reads once, few, many or a size class.

V gene,clone size,J gene,D gene,CDR3 protein,CDR3 DNA
TRBV7-6,NA,TRBJ1-6,NA,CASSEGRIGGSVTPLHF,TGTGCCAGCAGCGAAGGCCGTATTGGGGGTTCCGTCACACCCCTCCACTTT
TRBV4-3,NA,TRBJ2-7,NA,CASSQGDSGNEQYF,TGCGCCAGCAGCCAAGGGGACTCCGGGAACGAGCAGTACTTC
TRBV7-9,NA,TRBJ2-7,NA,CASSSDFPYPYEQYF,TGTGCCAGCAGCTCTGACTTCCCGTACCCCTACGAGCAGTACTTC
TRBV5-8,NA,TRBJ2-2,TRBD1,CASSVSQGVGGELFF,TGTGCCAGCAGCGTCTCACAGGGGGTTGGCGGGGAGCTGTTTTTT
TRBV2,NA,TRBJ2-7,TRBD2,CASRLAGGLPGSYEQYF,TGTGCCAGCCGACTAGCGGGGGGCCTCCCTGGCTCCTACGAGCAGTACTTC
TRBV6-6,NA,TRBJ2-7,NA,CASIGSTTYEQYF,TGTGCCAGCATTGGTTCTACGACCTACGAGCAGTACTTC
TRBV7-2,NA,TRBJ2-7,NA,CASMPGLSSYEQYF,TGTGCCAGCATGCCGGGACTGAGCTCCTACGAGCAGTACTTC
TRBV9,NA,TRBJ1-1,NA,CASSVSAATNTEAFF,TGTGCCAGCAGCGTCAGTGCAGCGACGAACACTGAAGCTTTCTTT
TRBV5-1,NA,TRBJ2-3,NA,CASSEGSDGTDTQYF,TGCGCCAGCAGCGAGGGTAGCGATGGTACAGATACGCAGTATTTT
TRBV6-1,NA,TRBJ1-2,NA,CASMRDLYGYTF,TGTGCCAGCATGCGGGACTTGTATGGCTACACCTTC
TRBV6-5,NA,TRBJ2-3,NA,CASSSDRLLSDTQYF,TGTGCCAGCAGTTCCGACAGGTTGTTATCAGATACGCAGTATTTT
TRBV4-2,NA,TRBJ2-3,TRBD2,CASSQEPAGGPSDTQYF,TGTGCCAGCAGCCAAGAACCAGCGGGGGGGCCTTCAGATACGCAGTATTTT
TRBV14,NA,TRBJ2-7,NA,CASSQVAGHEQYF,TGTGCCAGCAGCCAAGTTGCAGGCCACGAGCAGTACTTC
TRBV2,NA,TRBJ2-7,NA,CASSGSTAGINYEQYF,TGTGCCAGCAGTGGGAGTACGGCAGGGATAAACTACGAGCAGTACTTC
TRBV27,NA,TRBJ2-5,TRBD2,CASSPEGLGEETQYF,TGTGCCAGCAGTCCAGAGGGACTAGGGGAAGAGACCCAGTACTTC
TRBV29-1,NA,TRBJ1-2,TRBD1,CSVEEARTGAGYTF,TGCAGCGTTGAAGAAGCGAGGACAGGGGCCGGCTACACCTTC
TRBV29-1,NA,TRBJ2-1,TRBD1,CSVETTTGGIRNEQFF,TGCAGCGTTGAAACAACCACAGGGGGCATCCGGAATGAGCAGTTCTTC
TRBV7-9,NA,TRBJ2-5,NA,CASSLAFGRGPYQETQYF,TGTGCCAGCAGCTTAGCGTTTGGACGTGGACCGTACCAAGAGACCCAGTACTTC
TRBV4-1,NA,TRBJ1-3,NA,CASSQEGVGNTIYF,TGCGCCAGCAGCCAAGAAGGGGTTGGAAACACCATATATTTT
TRBV2,NA,TRBJ2-7,TRBD2,CASTTSGVGYEQYF,TGTGCCAGCACTACTAGCGGGGTGGGCTACGAGCAGTACTTC
TRBV5-4,NA,TRBJ2-1,TRBD1,CASSLDGTGHYNEQFF,TGTGCCAGCAGCTTGGACGGGACAGGACACTACAATGAGCAGTTCTTC
TRBV7-2,NA,TRBJ1-6,TRBD1,CASKTRQGLQNSPLHF,TGTGCCAGCAAAACAAGACAGGGTCTCCAAAATTCACCCCTCCACTTT
TRBV5-4,NA,TRBJ2-1,NA,CASSIPEGFNEQFF,TGTGCCAGCAGCATTCCGGAGGGGTTCAATGAGCAGTTCTTC
TRBV4-1,NA,TRBJ2-3,TRBD2,CASSQGTSGADTQYF,TGCGCCAGCAGCCAGGGGACTAGCGGTGCAGATACGCAGTATTTT
TRBV7-9,NA,TRBJ2-7,NA,CASSSAAVPTYEQYF,TGTGCCAGCAGCTCCGCGGCGGTCCCAACCTACGAGCAGTACTTC
TRBV10-2,NA,TRBJ1-1,TRBD1,CASSETGGLNTEAFF,TGCGCCAGCAGTGAAACAGGGGGGCTGAACACTGAAGCTTTCTTT
TRBV21-1,NA,TRBJ2-4,NA,CASSKRGSRGELQYF,TGTGCCAGCAGCAAAAGGGGATCAAGGGGGGAACTTCAGTACTTC
TRBV7-9,NA,TRBJ1-1,TRBD1,CASSRTGEGDTEAFF,TGTGCCAGCAGCAGGACAGGGGAGGGGGACACTGAAGCTTTCTTT
TRBV6-1,NA,TRBJ1-6,NA,CASSDGSPLHF,TGTGCCAGCAGTGACGGATCACCCCTCCACTTT
TRBV29-1,NA,TRBJ2-7,NA,CSVGEGSYEQYF,TGCAGCGTTGGCGAGGGATCCTACGAGCAGTACTTC
TRBV4-1,NA,TRBJ2-2,TRBD2,CASSQDRVAGITGELFF,TGCGCCAGCAGCCAAGATCGAGTAGCGGGGATTACGGGGGAGCTGTTTTTT
TRBV7-9,NA,TRBJ2-2,TRBD1,CASRGQVNTGELFF,TGTGCCAGCAGGGGACAGGTTAACACCGGGGAGCTGTTTTTT
TRBV13,once,TRBJ2-7,NA,CASSLAHSYEQYF,TGTGCCAGCAGCTTAGCTCACTCCTACGAGCAGTACTTC
TRBV29-1,once,TRBJ2-5,TRBD1,CSATGARETQYF,TGCAGCGCTACAGGGGCCAGAGAGACCCAGTACTTC
TRBV6-5,NA,TRBJ2-7,NA,CASSYSEGYEQYF,TGTGCCAGCAGTTACTCTGAGGGGTACGAGCAGTACTTC
TRBV9,NA,TRBJ2-5,NA,CASSWTDLAQETQYF,TGTGCCAGCAGTTGGACAGACCTTGCCCAAGAGACCCAGTACTTC
TRBV10-2,NA,TRBJ2-7,NA,CASSEWTVYEQYF,TGCGCCAGCAGTGAGTGGACAGTCTACGAGCAGTACTTC
TRBV12-1,NA,TRBJ2-2,NA,CASSFSRVIMNTGELFF,TGTGCCAGCAGCTTTAGCAGGGTAATAATGAACACCGGGGAGCTGTTTTTT
TRBV7-6,NA,TRBJ1-1,NA,CASSLVDPVNTEAFF,TGTGCCAGCAGCTTAGTTGATCCGGTGAACACTGAAGCTTTCTTT
TRBV13,NA,TRBJ2-4,TRBD2,CASSSSGDIQYF,TGTGCCAGCAGCTCTAGCGGGGACATTCAGTACTTC
TRBV5-1,NA,TRBJ2-1,NA,CASSWQGGDEQFF,TGCGCCAGCAGCTGGCAGGGTGGCGATGAGCAGTTCTTC
TRBV30,NA,TRBJ1-5,NA,CAWSVGAASNQPQHF,TGTGCCTGGAGTGTAGGAGCGGCTAGCAATCAGCCCCAGCATTTT
TRBV10-2,once,TRBJ2-7,NA,CASTRAREQYF,TGCGCCAGCACTCGAGCGCGAGAGCAGTACTTC
TRBV5-6,NA,TRBJ1-1,TRBD1,CASSPAGQGRFTEAFF,TGTGCCAGCAGCCCCGCTGGACAGGGAAGATTCACTGAAGCTTTCTTT
TRBV4-1,NA,TRBJ1-5,NA,CASSPGQLNSNQPQHF,TGCGCCAGCAGCCCCGGACAGCTTAATAGCAATCAGCCCCAGCATTTT
TRBV6-1,once,TRBJ2-7,TRBD1,CASTPRGQAYEQYF,TGTGCCAGCACTCCCCGGGGACAGGCTTACGAGCAGTACTTC